This entry lists 24 T cell receptor beta chains sequenced from one sample in a study of blood T cell repertoires in COVID-19 (dated by TCRdb to 2020 to 2022). The library was generated by the immunoSEQ multiplex PCR assay. This immuneACCESS table, as held by TCRdb, lists in-frame sequences with V and J called but not all clones. Of the missing ones, under half trace to an unresolved V gene in checked studies; the others have no known cause. Across this sample there are 150,000 to 180,000 clones, with about 90% seen only once. The biggest ten clones account for 0.55% of the sample. The sequenced material came from peripheral blood. All receptors derive from a man between 50 and 59 years old with acute or convalescent COVID-19.

The V and J genes are TRBV5-1 and TRBJ1-3; D is perhaps TRBD1 (5 bases). Trimming pared 0 bases from V and 4 bases from J, leaving 8 bases between. CDR3 length: 14 residues. The V gene's germline CDR1 is SGHRS and CDR2 YFSETQ. CDR3 sequence reads: CASSLAGRGNTIYF. The CDR3 DNA sequence: TGCGCCAGCAGCTTGGCAGGGAGGGGAAACACCATATATTTT.

This chain joins TRBV7-9 and TRBJ1-2; D is undetermined. CDR3 length: 14 amino acids. With 1 base removed from V and 8 bases from J, the gap between germline ends came to 14 bases. CDR1 is SEHNR, CDR2 FQNEAQ, per germline (reference sequence). The CDR3 DNA is TGTGCCAGCAGCTTAGTGGGAGGGTCTGGAGGCTACACCTTC. Its translation: CASSLVGGSGGYTF.

The J gene is TRBJ2-7, the V gene TRBV29-1; TRBD1 matches 10 bases. This CDR3 is 11 amino acids long. Trimming removed 6 bases from V and 5 bases from J; junction bases left unmatched: 1. The V gene's germline CDR1 is SQVTM and CDR2 ANQGSEA. The CDR3 reads CSVDRGDEQYF. DNA of the CDR3: TGCAGCGTGGACAGGGGGGACGAGCAGTACTTC.

There are a few counts of this clone. This sample also contains other DNA sequences that code for the same CDR3. The V and J genes are TRBV11-1 and TRBJ1-1; possibly TRBD1 for D (6 bases). The CDR3 runs to 12 residues. The V gene's germline CDR1 is SGHAT and CDR2 FQDESV (reference sequence). V was clipped by 6 bases and J by 3 bases, with 8 bases between them. CDR3 protein: CASSHRDTEAFF. The DNA of the CDR3 is TGTGCCAGCAGTCACAGGGACACTGAAGCTTTCTTT.

The chain joins TRBV2 to TRBJ1-1, with 8 positions matching TRBD1. The CDR3 contains 14 residues. Germline CDR1 SNHLY, CDR2 FYNNEI. V was clipped by 10 bases and J by 0 bases; unmatched bases: 7. CDR3 loop: CATLDREMNTEAFF. Written as DNA, the CDR3 is TGTGCCACCCTGGACAGGGAGATGAACACTGAAGCTTTCTTT.

The chain has TRBV4-1 and TRBJ1-1, with D possibly being TRBD1 (6 bases). The ends were cut back, 0 bases at V and 9 bases at J, with 20 bases in the middle. The CDR3 has 16 residues. CDR1 is MGHRA, CDR2 YSYEKL, per germline. The CDR3 DNA reads TGCGCCAGCAGCCAAGAGGTAGCACAGGGTTTTGGGCAAGCTTTCTTT. Protein product: CASSQEVAQGFGQAFF.

The CDR3 DNA reads TGTGCCAGCTCACCACGAAGAACAGGGCTTCAGCCCCAGCATTTT. As protein: CASSPRRTGLQPQHF. This sequence joins TRBV18 and TRBJ1-5; tentative D call: TRBD1 (6 bases). V lost 1 base, J lost 6 bases, and 13 bases lay in between. Germline-derived CDR1 and CDR2 are KGHSH and LQKENI. This CDR3 has 15 amino acids.

The chain uses TRBV18 and TRBJ1-5, with no clear D. The CDR3 has 15 residues. Germline V gene lookup returns CDR1 KGHSH and CDR2 LQKENI. Trimming took off 3 bases at V and 6 bases at J, with 15 bases between the two ends. The CDR3 nucleotides read TGTGCCAGCTCACCCCGGAGGGAACCAAGTCAGCCCCAGCATTTT. Residues: CASSPRREPSQPQHF.

The gene calls are TRBV28 and TRBJ2-7; D is unclear. V lost 5 bases and J lost 3, with 14 bases in between. The CDR3 is made up of 14 amino acids. The germline V gene has CDR1 MDHEN and CDR2 SYDVKM. The CDR3 sequence is CASSIDIKLYEQYF. The CDR3 DNA follows: TGTGCCAGCAGTATTGATATCAAGCTCTACGAGCAGTACTTC. Variable domain in full (rest from reference TRBV28 and TRBJ2-7): DVKVTQSSRYLVKRTGEKVFLECVQDMDHENMFWYRQDPGLGLRLIYFSYDVKMKEKGDIPEGYSVSREKKERFSLILESASTNQTSMYLCASSIDIKLYEQYFGPGTRLTVT.

CDR3 nucleotide sequence: TGCAGCGTTGAAAAAGGGGGCGCGTCCAATGAGCAGTTCTTC. Protein: CSVEKGGASNEQFF. The V and J genes are TRBV29-1 and TRBJ2-1, with 7 nucleotides matching TRBD1. Germline V lookup: CDR1 SQVTM, CDR2 ANQGSEA. With V trimmed by 2 bases and J by 6 bases, 7 bases remained unmatched. There are 14 residues in the CDR3.

CDR3 sequence reads: CASSRQTNTGELFF. CDR3 bases: TGCGCCAGCAGTCGACAAACGAACACCGGGGAGCTGTTTTTT. The chain carries TRBV5-1 and TRBJ2-2, with D uncertain. This CDR3 has 14 amino acids. The germline V and J ends were trimmed by 5 bases and 0 bases, with 8 bases remaining between them. Germline CDR1 SGHRS, CDR2 YFSETQ.

This clone was picked up one time. V and J are TRBV6-5 and TRBJ1-6; a weak D match, TRBD1 (5 bases). The CDR3 extends over 14 amino acids. The V and J ends lost 6 bases and 8 bases respectively, with 14 bases between them. From germline, CDR1 is MNHEY and CDR2 SVGAGI. In DNA, the CDR3 is TGTGCCAGCAGGGGAGGGACGGATTATTCACCCCTCCACTTT. This codes for CASRGGTDYSPLHF.

A few counts support this clone. V usage is TRBV5-3 and J usage is TRBJ1-1; 10 bases fit TRBD1. Being an ORF, TRBV5-3 has a function that is uncertain. V shed 2 bases, J shed 3 bases, and the junction held 13 bases outside the gene matches. The CDR3 contains 18 residues. As DNA, the CDR3 is TGTGCCAGAAGCTTCTTCCCTCGACAGGGGGCCGGTTACACTGAAGCTTTCTTT. It is translated as CARSFFPRQGAGYTEAFF.

V usage is TRBV5-5 and J usage is TRBJ1-4; TRBD1 matches at 8 bases. Germline V gives CDR1 SGHKS, CDR2 YYEKEE (reference sequence). The CDR3 has 15 amino acids. J gave up 2 bases and V 3 bases, and 3 bases lay outside the gene matches. The CDR3 bases are TGTGCCAGCAGCTCCCAGGGGGCTACTAATGAAAAACTGTTTTTT. Its protein product is CASSSQGATNEKLFF.

The J gene is TRBJ1-6, the V gene TRBV9, with 8 positions matching TRBD1. This CDR3 comprises 15 residues. Unmatched junction bases numbered 7, after V lost 4 bases and J lost 7 bases. Per germline, CDR1 SGDLS and CDR2 YYNGEE. The CDR3 nucleotides read TGTGCCAGCAGCCTAGGCCGGACAGGGAATTCACCCCTCCACTTT. This sequence encodes CASSLGRTGNSPLHF.

J is TRBJ2-3 and V is TRBV7-6; TRBD2 aligns across 9 bases. The CDR3 consists of 15 residues. Germline trimming cut 3 bases from V and 0 bases from J; bases unmatched to any gene: 1. Per the germline V gene, CDR1 is SGHVS and CDR2 is FNYEAQ. CDR3 sequence reads: CASSFGLASTDTQYF. In nucleotides, the CDR3 is TGTGCCAGCAGCTTCGGACTAGCGAGCACAGATACGCAGTATTTT.

This sequence joins TRBV19 and TRBJ2-2; the D gene is possibly TRBD1 (5 bases). This CDR3 has 16 residues. Germline V gene lookup returns CDR1 LNHDA and CDR2 SQIVND (reference sequence). Trimming shortened V by 7 bases and J by 6 bases, and 21 bases separated the two germline ends. The CDR3 loop is CASKAESVGVPGELFF. The CDR3 region has the DNA TGTGCCAGTAAGGCTGAAAGCGTAGGGGTTCCCGGGGAGCTGTTTTTT. The full variable domain, its missing parts supplied by reference TRBV19 and TRBJ2-2, is DGGITQSPKYLFRKEGQNVTLSCEQNLNHDAMYWYRQDPGQGLRLIYYSQIVNDFQKGDIAEGYSVSREKKESFPLTVTSAQKNPTAFYLCASKAESVGVPGELFFGEGSRLTVL.

The chain is built from TRBV5-1 and TRBJ1-4; D not certain. Between the trimmed V and J ends, which lost 4 bases and 1 base, there was a span of 17 bases. CDR1 and CDR2 from the germline V gene are SGHRS and YFSETQ. The CDR3 contains 17 residues. The CDR3: CASSIPRGGETNEKLFF. CDR3 DNA sequence: TGCGCCAGCAGCATTCCGCGGGGAGGTGAAACTAATGAAAAACTGTTTTTT.

V is TRBV5-1 and J is TRBJ2-5; 7 nucleotides line up with TRBD1. CDR3 length equals 14 residues. Germline V gene data show CDR1 as SGHRS and CDR2 as YFSETQ. J was trimmed by 6 bases and V by 0 bases; bases with no gene match: 5. The CDR3 sequence is CASSLGQGLQTQYF. In nucleotides, the CDR3 is TGCGCCAGCAGCTTGGGACAGGGTTTACAGACCCAGTACTTC.

The chain couples TRBV7-8 to TRBJ2-3; weak D call: TRBD1 (6 bases). Germline lookup yields CDR1 SGHVS and CDR2 FQNEAQ. V was shortened by 1 base and J by 7 bases, with 18 bases between the two germline ends. The CDR3 has 16 amino acids. The CDR3 nucleotides are TGTGCCAGCAGCTTAGTAGGGGGTTTCTACTTGAATACGCAGTATTTT. Translation gives CASSLVGGFYLNTQYF.

The CDR3 sequence: CSVEAGQGGYEQYF. The CDR3 nucleotides read TGCAGCGTTGAAGCCGGACAGGGGGGTTACGAGCAGTACTTC. V and J are TRBV29-1 and TRBJ2-7; 10 nucleotides match TRBD1. The CDR3 totals 14 residues. The V gene end was trimmed by 1 base and the J gene end by 4 bases; junction bases not matched to a gene: 4. CDR1 SQVTM and CDR2 ANQGSEA come from the germline V gene.

This chain joins TRBV6-5 and TRBJ1-2, with 9 bases identical to TRBD1. Germline CDR1 reads MNHEY; CDR2 reads SVGAGI. Trimming cost V 8 bases and J 2 bases; bases outside gene matches: 9. This CDR3 region has 15 residues. CDR3 nucleotide sequence: TGTGCCAGCGGAAAACAGGGGGCCGGAAACTATGGCTACACCTTC. This codes for CASGKQGAGNYGYTF.

The chain recombines TRBV5-1 with TRBJ2-4; TRBD2 agrees at 11 bases. Germline trimming cut 4 bases from V and 7 bases from J; bases unmatched to any gene: 7. This CDR3 is 15 amino acids long. Germline V gives CDR1 SGHRS, CDR2 YFSETQ. The CDR3 nucleotides read TGCGCCAGCAGCGGGGGCACTAGCGGGAGTAACATTCAGTACTTC. Encoded protein: CASSGGTSGSNIQYF.

This chain connects TRBV3-1 (or the pseudogene TRBV3-2) to TRBJ2-1; 9 bases agree with TRBD2. Germline V lookup: CDR1 LGHDT, CDR2 YNNKEL (reference sequence). The CDR3 loop spans 17 amino acids. The J segment lost 8 bases and the V segment lost 1 base, leaving 12 bases of the junction unmatched. CDR3 DNA sequence: TGTGCCAGCAGCCAAGGGTTTAGCGGGAGTGGAGGGGATGAGCAGTTCTTC. Translating it yields CASSQGFSGSGGDEQFF.